The next 27 T cell receptor beta chains were all read from a single sample in a study of blood T cell repertoires in COVID-19. Produced via immunoSEQ multiplex PCR; TCRdb's table is partial and in-frame only. This table has roughly 400,000 clones, 90% appearing once. The sample comprised PBMCs or T cells enriched from blood (not recorded which). These TCRs come from a man aged 18 to 35 who had recovered from COVID-19.

The chain has TRBV10-3 and TRBJ1-2; 7 positions match TRBD1. The CDR3 loop spans 16 amino acids. Germline values: CDR1 ENHRY, CDR2 SYGVKD. V trimming: 5 bases; J trimming: 5 bases; junction bases outside the gene matches: 14. CDR3 sequence reads: CAISSTQGTVFYGYTF. The CDR3 DNA reads TGTGCCATCAGTTCGACCCAGGGGACAGTTTTTTATGGCTACACCTTC.

The chain has TRBV3-1 (or the pseudogene TRBV3-2) and TRBJ2-7; the D is unclear. V was cut by 1 base and J by 8 bases, with 15 bases left in between. CDR1 is LGHDT, CDR2 YNNKEL, per germline (reference sequence). CDR3 size: 14 residues. The CDR3 nucleotides read TGTGCCAGCAGCCAAGGAAGCGTACGTTACAAGCAGTACTTC. Residues: CASSQGSVRYKQYF.

The chain recombines TRBV30 with TRBJ2-5; D gene uncertain. Germline CDR1 reads GTSNPN; CDR2 reads SVGIG (reference sequence). Trimming pared 0 bases from V and 3 bases from J, leaving 23 bases between. The CDR3 spans 18 residues. CDR3 sequence reads: CAWSVTPPRSGSKETQYF. As DNA, the CDR3 is TGTGCCTGGAGTGTAACCCCCCCCAGGTCTGGCAGTAAAGAGACCCAGTACTTC.

The chain joins TRBV5-1 to TRBJ2-4; 7 bases line up with TRBD2. Germline trimming cut 3 bases from V and 0 bases from J; bases unmatched to any gene: 9. The CDR3 contains 17 residues. Per germline, CDR1 SGHRS and CDR2 YFSETQ. The CDR3 is CASSSVTSGIAKNIQYF. CDR3 coding DNA: TGCGCCAGCAGCTCCGTGACAAGCGGGATAGCCAAAAACATTCAGTACTTC.

The chain combines TRBV18 with TRBJ1-1; 8 positions agree with TRBD1. V trimming: 6 bases; J trimming: 4 bases; junction bases outside the gene matches: 13. The CDR3 has 16 amino acids. Germline CDR1 and CDR2: KGHSH and LQKENI. The CDR3 loop reads CASSEFVGQGATEAFF. DNA of the CDR3: TGTGCCAGCTCGGAATTTGTAGGGCAGGGGGCCACTGAAGCTTTCTTT.

V gene TRBV30 combines with J gene TRBJ1-1; 9 bases line up with TRBD1. Germline CDR1 GTSNPN, CDR2 SVGIG (reference sequence). The CDR3 extends over 13 amino acids. Germline trimming cut 3 bases from V and 6 bases from J; bases unmatched to any gene: 5. This CDR3 reads CAWSRGQGAEAFF. The CDR3 DNA reads as TGTGCCTGGAGCCGGGGACAGGGCGCTGAAGCTTTCTTT.

This chain links TRBV27 with TRBJ2-3; maybe TRBD2 (5 bases). Trimming took off 10 bases at V and 6 bases at J, with 23 bases between the two ends. The CDR3 covers 15 residues. Germline lookup yields CDR1 MNHEY and CDR2 SMNVEV (reference sequence). Here the CDR3 DNA reads TGTGCCACCAGGCGGGCACCAACCCTCACTGATACGCAGTATTTT. Amino acids: CATRRAPTLTDTQYF.

Worth noting for this clone: Additional DNA sequences in this sample encode the identical CDR3. The chain joins TRBV14 to TRBJ2-5; 14 nucleotides agree with TRBD2. J was trimmed by 4 bases and V by 5 bases; bases with no gene match: 3. The CDR3 loop spans 15 amino acids. Germline V gene data show CDR1 as SGHDN and CDR2 as FVKESK. CDR3 coding DNA: TGTGCCAGCAGCAGGGGACTAGCGGGAGCAGAGACCCAGTACTTC. This codes for CASSRGLAGAETQYF.

The chain couples TRBV5-1 to TRBJ2-3; the D gene is possibly TRBD2 (5 bases). This CDR3 comprises 16 residues. With 4 bases removed from V and 0 bases from J, the gap between germline ends came to 15 bases. Germline V gene data show CDR1 as SGHRS and CDR2 as YFSETQ. CDR3 in DNA: TGCGCCAGCAGCCCGGAAGCGGAGTCTAGCACAGATACGCAGTATTTT. Residues: CASSPEAESSTDTQYF.

This chain joins TRBV9 and TRBJ1-3; D ambiguous. The V end lost 3 bases, the J end lost 4 bases, and 5 bases lay between the germline ends. The CDR3 totals 12 residues. The germline CDR1 and CDR2 sequences are SGDLS and YYNGEE. The CDR3 DNA reads as TGTGCCAGCAGCGCTCAGGGAAACACCATATATTTT. Its protein product is CASSAQGNTIYF.

The V call is TRBV7-6, the J call TRBJ1-1, with D possibly being TRBD1 (5 bases). Trimming removed 1 base at V and 1 base at J, with 10 bases between. CDR1 and CDR2 (germline): SGHVS, FNYEAQ. This CDR3 has 15 residues. Written as DNA, the CDR3 is TGTGCCAGCAGCTTAGGGGGAGGGGCGAACACTGAAGCTTTCTTT. This translates into CASSLGGGANTEAFF. The variable domain in full, with the rest retrieved from reference TRBV7-6 and TRBJ1-1, is GAGVSQSPRYKVTKRGQDVALRCDPISGHVSLYWYRQALGQGPEFLTYFNYEAQQDKSGLPNDRFSAERPEGSISTLTIQRTEQRDSAMYRCASSLGGGANTEAFFGQGTRLTVV.

This rearrangement joins TRBV3-1 (or the pseudogene TRBV3-2) to TRBJ1-1; D perhaps matches TRBD1 (5 bases). V lost 2 bases to trimming and J lost 10 bases, with 17 bases between them. The CDR3 extends over 14 amino acids. Germline loops: CDR1 LGHDT, CDR2 YNNKEL (reference sequence). CDR3 loop: CASSQQGPGQGAFF. CDR3 nucleotides: TGTGCCAGCAGCCAACAGGGCCCAGGTCAAGGAGCTTTCTTT.

The V call is TRBV30, the J call TRBJ2-1; 9 bases align to TRBD1. After removal of 3 bases from V and 4 bases from J, the junction contained 4 bases not matched to a gene. The CDR3 totals 14 residues. Germline assignment: CDR1 GTSNPN and CDR2 SVGIG (reference sequence). CDR3 DNA: TGTGCCTGGAGGGGACAGGGTCGATACAATGAGCAGTTCTTC. Translation: CAWRGQGRYNEQFF.

The rearrangement joins TRBV27 to TRBJ2-7; TRBD1 matches at 8 bases. The CDR3 covers 18 residues. The germline V gene encodes CDR1 MNHEY and CDR2 SMNVEV (reference sequence). Trimming removed 4 bases from V and 2 bases from J; junction bases left unmatched: 16. CDR3 region: CASSSILGEDRGTYEQYF. The CDR3 DNA reads as TGTGCCAGCAGTTCAATATTAGGGGAAGACAGGGGCACCTACGAGCAGTACTTC.

The V and J genes are TRBV18 and TRBJ1-5; tentatively, D is TRBD1 (6 bases). The CDR3 totals 16 residues. V was clipped by 6 bases and J by 4 bases, with 19 bases between them. CDR1 and CDR2 from the germline V gene are KGHSH and LQKENI. The CDR3 protein is CASSPGGLSGNQPQHF. The CDR3, as DNA: TGTGCCAGCTCTCCCGGGGGGCTTAGCGGGAATCAGCCCCAGCATTTT.

CDR3 residues: CASSQGGLAFYEQFF. CDR3 DNA: TGTGCCAGCAGCCAAGGGGGACTAGCGTTCTATGAGCAGTTCTTC. The chain recombines TRBV3-1 (or the pseudogene TRBV3-2) with TRBJ2-1; TRBD2 aligns across 10 bases. The trim removed 1 base at V and 8 bases at J, leaving 5 bases unmatched. The CDR3 contains 15 residues. Germline-derived CDR1 and CDR2 are LGHDT and YNNKEL (reference sequence).

The V gene is TRBV5-1, the J gene TRBJ1-1; 7 positions match TRBD1. In germline, CDR1 is SGHRS, CDR2 YFSETQ. Trimming at V came to 5 bases and at J to 11 bases, leaving 6 bases not matched to a gene. The CDR3 length is 11 residues. This CDR3 reads CASRGDRGAFF. For the CDR3, the DNA is TGCGCCAGCAGGGGGGACAGAGGGGCTTTCTTT.

The V and J genes are TRBV3-1 (or the pseudogene TRBV3-2) and TRBJ1-4; D remains ambiguous. Germline CDR1 reads LGHDT; CDR2 reads YNNKEL (reference sequence). This CDR3 region has 15 residues. The ends were cut back, 5 bases at V and 3 bases at J, with 13 bases in the middle. CDR3 amino acids: CASSEIQVANEKLFF. DNA of the CDR3: TGTGCCAGCAGCGAAATTCAAGTAGCTAATGAAAAACTGTTTTTT.

The chain combines TRBV6-5 with TRBJ1-1; 7 nucleotides match TRBD1. This CDR3 is built from 13 residues. V lost 2 bases and J lost 7; bases outside the gene matches: 4. The germline V gene encodes CDR1 MNHEY and CDR2 SVGAGI. The CDR3 DNA sequence: TGTGCCAGCAGTTACGTCGACAGGGATGAAGCTTTCTTT. Its translation: CASSYVDRDEAFF.

The chain couples TRBV19 to TRBJ1-6; a possible D gene is TRBD1 (5 bases). Between the trimmed V and J ends, which lost 3 bases and 10 bases, there was a span of 10 bases. Germline V gene sequence: CDR1 LNHDA, CDR2 SQIVND (reference sequence). The length of the CDR3 is 13 residues. CDR3 sequence: CASSIAGGSPLHF. CDR3 DNA: TGTGCCAGTAGTATCGCCGGGGGGTCACCCCTCCACTTT.

As to this clone: At one boundary the junction diverges from the germline segment, which might be a read error. The CDR3 reads CASSGTGEYGYAF. Here the CDR3 DNA reads TGTGCCAGCAGCGGGACAGGGGAATATGGCTACGCCTTC. V and J are TRBV6-5 and TRBJ1-2, with 10 positions matching TRBD1. Germline CDR1 and CDR2: MNHEY and SVGAGI. The CDR3 has 13 residues.

V gene TRBV6-5 combines with J gene TRBJ1-5; D may be TRBD1 (5 bases). Trimming removed 4 bases from V and 5 bases from J, with 12 bases in between. The CDR3 is 14 amino acids. Per germline, CDR1 MNHEY and CDR2 SVGAGI. CDR3 region: CASSSLGGYQPQHF. CDR3 coding DNA: TGTGCCAGCAGTTCGCTCGGGGGTTATCAGCCCCAGCATTTT.

Comments on this clone: A read error is likely, as this CDR3 ends without the conserved phenylalanine or tryptophan. The DNA is left out, because the CDR3 cannot be placed on it with certainty; the CDR3 is given as TCRdb lists it. The chain couples TRBV21-1 to TRBJ2-3; the table's D call of TRBD2 was not tested on the DNA. TRBV21-1 corresponds to a pseudogene. The CDR3 has 12 amino acids, counting both end residues. CDR3 in amino acids: CASSKVLRAERG.

V and J are TRBV7-9 and TRBJ2-5, with TRBD2 identical over 10 bases. In germline, CDR1 is SEHNR, CDR2 FQNEAQ (reference sequence). Trimming removed 5 bases from V and 5 bases from J; junction bases left unmatched: 11. The CDR3 is made up of 16 amino acids. The DNA for the CDR3 is TGTGCCAGCAGCCCCCTAACTAGCGGGGTAGGGGAGACCCAGTACTTC. Its translation is CASSPLTSGVGETQYF.

The chain couples TRBV28 to TRBJ2-1; 7 bases map to TRBD2. Unmatched junction bases numbered 16, after V lost 11 bases and J lost 9 bases. Germline lookup yields CDR1 MDHEN and CDR2 SYDVKM. The CDR3 consists of 14 residues. CDR3 sequence reads: CASSPGTTVAEQFF. Written as DNA, the CDR3 is TGTGCCTCCTCTCCCGGGACTACAGTCGCTGAGCAGTTCTTC.

The CDR3 coding sequence is TGTGCCAGCAGCCGTTCCGGACTAGCGGGAAGAGATACGCAGTATTTT. Translation gives CASSRSGLAGRDTQYF. The rearrangement joins TRBV5-4 to TRBJ2-3; TRBD2 matches at 12 bases. CDR1 is SGHNT and CDR2 is YYREEE in the germline V gene (reference sequence). The CDR3 has 16 residues. V lost 4 bases and J lost 5; bases outside the gene matches: 8.

The J gene is TRBJ1-1, the V gene TRBV7-6; TRBD1 agrees at 11 bases. Germline V CDR1 and CDR2: SGHVS, FNYEAQ. The ends lost 3 bases at V and 6 bases at J; junction bases unmatched: 6. The CDR3 has 15 amino acids. CDR3 region: CASSLGDRGVPEAFF. CDR3 DNA sequence: TGTGCCAGCAGCTTGGGGGACAGGGGGGTTCCTGAAGCTTTCTTT.